This T cell receptor beta chain was captured in a study of T cell responses to AZD1222 COVID-19 vaccine. Study in general: Analyses pooled second doses at about 4 or about 12 weeks.

In regard to this clone: Its antigen is not known.

Study-wide points: Clonal diversity was possibly underestimated; the donors were predominantly white British and more often female. Of the AZD1222 recipients, only 6 or 7 were seropositive at baseline. As reported, nearly half of all spike-specific TCRs target variant regions that are unmutated.

Sequencing used immunoSEQ multiplex PCR; TCRdb keeps in-frame clones, though not all of them. The repertoire holds more than 95,000 clones, with roughly 89% as singletons. This CDR3 contains 13 residues. In germline, CDR1 is GTSNPN, CDR2 SVGIG (reference sequence). The V segment lost 7 bases and the J segment 5 bases; nucleotides outside the gene matches: 10. This TCR came from an adult in good health. Material: peripheral blood, obtained on day 0 of AZD1222 vaccination. The chain is built from TRBV30 and TRBJ1-2, with TRBD1 identical over 7 bases. The CDR3 sequence: CAFYRGDWYGYTF. CDR3 sequence (DNA): TGTGCCTTTTACAGGGGAGATTGGTATGGCTACACCTTC.